These 24 T cell receptor beta chains were all obtained from the same sample, sequenced in a study of naive and memory T cell subsets. Both TRBC1 and TRBC2 were covered by a beta constant-region primer of two equimolar oligonucleotides. Four rounds of PCR amplified the ligated cDNA using nested alpha and beta constant-region primers plus SP2. TCRdb recomputed calls from the UMI-ligation and nested PCR reads with MiXCR, one row per CDR3 protein. Among some 110,000 distinct CDR3 sequences listed, 30% to 45% were seen once. The sample consisted of central memory CD4+ T cells from blood. Source of these receptors: a human donor in good health.

CDR3 amino acids: CASSSRVSYEQYF. For the CDR3, the DNA is TGTGCCAGCAGCTCTAGGGTCTCCTACGAGCAGTACTTC. V and J are TRBV7-8 and TRBJ2-7; D gene ambiguous. This CDR3 contains 13 residues. Trimming took off 4 bases at V and 0 bases at J, with 7 bases between the two ends. CDR1 and CDR2 from the germline V gene are SGHVS and FQNEAQ.

The J gene is TRBJ2-4, the V gene TRBV28; maybe TRBD1 (6 bases). V lost 6 bases and J lost 2, with 17 bases in between. The CDR3 is 16 residues long. The germline V gene encodes CDR1 MDHEN and CDR2 SYDVKM. The CDR3: CASRGPVRGPKNIQYF. The DNA for the CDR3 is TGTGCCAGCAGGGGACCTGTCAGGGGCCCCAAAAACATTCAGTACTTC.

The V gene is TRBV5-5, the J gene TRBJ2-5, with 9 bases lining up with TRBD2. V was clipped by 1 base and J by 4 bases; unmatched bases: 5. This CDR3 has 15 amino acids. Per germline, CDR1 SGHKS and CDR2 YYEKEE (reference sequence). DNA for the CDR3: TGTGCCAGCAGCTTGTATAGCGGGAGTGGAGAGACCCAGTACTTC. Protein product: CASSLYSGSGETQYF.

The CDR3 DNA reads TGCAGTGCTAGCGGTGGACAGGGTACAGATGAGCAGTTCTTC. Protein product: CSASGGQGTDEQFF. The chain joins TRBV20-1 to TRBJ2-1; TRBD1 matches 8 bases. Trimming removed 3 bases from V and 8 bases from J; junction bases left unmatched: 9. The V gene's germline CDR1 is DFQATT and CDR2 SNEGSKA (reference sequence). The CDR3 spans 14 residues.

This chain connects TRBV20-1 to TRBJ2-3; TRBD1 might be the D (6 bases). The CDR3 runs to 16 residues. Trimming left V 5 bases short and J 0 bases short, with 18 bases between. Germline loops: CDR1 DFQATT, CDR2 SNEGSKA (reference sequence). The CDR3 DNA is TGCAGTGCTCGTCCAGGGGCCCCCGGGAGCACAGATACGCAGTATTTT. Translating gives CSARPGAPGSTDTQYF.

As concerns this clonotype: The CDR3 ends on some other residue instead of the conserved phenylalanine or tryptophan, so this is likely a read error. The chain carries TRBV5-1 and TRBJ2-1; 9 positions agree with TRBD2. J gave up 0 bases and V 3 bases, and 16 bases lay outside the gene matches. The CDR3 length is 20 residues. Germline CDR1 and CDR2: SGHRS and YFSETQ. CDR3 in DNA: TGCGCCAGCAGCTCGGATACTCCCGGGACTAGCCTAAGCTCCTACAATGAGCAGTTCTTG. Its protein is CASSSDTPGTSLSSYNEQFL.

This clonotype was recorded many times. The chain uses TRBV5-1 and TRBJ2-3; TRBD2 agrees at 13 bases. The V segment lost 3 bases and the J segment 3 bases; nucleotides outside the gene matches: 1. This CDR3 is 15 amino acids long. Germline CDR1 SGHRS, CDR2 YFSETQ. The CDR3, as DNA: TGCGCCAGCAGCTGGGGACTAGCGGGAACAGATACGCAGTATTTT. It yields the protein CASSWGLAGTDTQYF.

This clonotype showed up many times. The chain uses TRBV7-2 and TRBJ2-3; 9 bases line up with TRBD2. The CDR3 is made up of 17 amino acids. Germline lookup yields CDR1 SGHTA and CDR2 FQGNSA. J was trimmed by 4 bases and V by 5 bases; bases with no gene match: 13. The CDR3 DNA sequence: TGTGCCAGCAGCCGTAACTTTTTAGCGGGAGCGGCAGATACGCAGTATTTT. Amino acid sequence: CASSRNFLAGAADTQYF.

The rearrangement joins TRBV6-1 to TRBJ1-3, with D perhaps TRBD1 (5 bases). Trimming left V 6 bases short and J 0 bases short, with 18 bases between. CDR1 is MNHNS, CDR2 SASEGT, per germline. This CDR3 comprises 17 residues. The DNA for the CDR3 is TGTGCCAGCAGCCCCCGGGGGGAATCCTTCTCTGGAAACACCATATATTTT. Its protein is CASSPRGESFSGNTIYF.

This clonotype was counted a few times. The V call is TRBV9, the J call TRBJ2-4; tentative D call: TRBD2 (6 bases). CDR3 length: 12 amino acids. Trimming shortened V by 6 bases and J by 11 bases, and 15 bases separated the two germline ends. Per the germline V gene, CDR1 is SGDLS and CDR2 is YYNGEE. The CDR3 DNA is TGTGCCAGCAAGGTGGGGGGAGTCGTTCAGTACTTC. Protein: CASKVGGVVQYF.

The chain employs TRBV7-2 and TRBJ2-3; D not resolved. V was shortened by 1 base and J by 4 bases, with 9 bases between the two germline ends. The germline V gene has CDR1 SGHTA and CDR2 FQGNSA. CDR3 length: 14 residues. This chain's CDR3 is CASSLGHRADTQYF. The CDR3, as DNA: TGTGCCAGCAGCTTAGGACATCGGGCAGATACGCAGTATTTT.

This clonotype was observed many times. The chain uses TRBV6-4 and TRBJ1-6, with D possibly being TRBD1 (5 bases). Looked up from germline, CDR1 is MRHNA and CDR2 is SNTAGT. The V end lost 4 bases, the J end lost 6 bases, and 13 bases lay between the germline ends. The CDR3 extends over 15 amino acids. For the CDR3, the DNA is TGTGCCAGCAGTGCCCGGGACGGGTCTAATTCACCCCTCCACTTT. It is translated as CASSARDGSNSPLHF.

V usage is TRBV19 and J usage is TRBJ1-5, with a weak D call TRBD1 (6 bases). Trimming stripped 3 bases from V and 1 base from J, with 13 bases between. Germline V CDR1 and CDR2: LNHDA, SQIVND (reference sequence). This CDR3 spans 16 amino acids. The CDR3 reads CASSIGNRVSNQPQHF. CDR3 DNA sequence: TGTGCCAGTAGTATCGGGAACAGGGTGAGCAATCAGCCCCAGCATTTT.

This clonotype was observed a few times. The chain links TRBV7-2 to TRBJ2-3, with TRBD2 identical over 12 bases. This CDR3 spans 17 amino acids. The junction had 9 bases not matched to a gene; V was cut back by 3 bases and J by 5 bases. Looked up from germline, CDR1 is SGHTA and CDR2 is FQGNSA. Here the CDR3 reads CASSLQATSGSLDTQYF. CDR3 DNA sequence: TGTGCCAGCAGCTTGCAGGCGACTAGCGGGAGTTTAGATACGCAGTATTTT.

This clonotype was observed at least ten times. The chain joins TRBV4-2 to TRBJ2-3, with a possible D match to TRBD1 (5 bases). CDR3 length: 12 amino acids. Per germline, CDR1 LGHNA and CDR2 YNFKEQ. V lost 4 bases and J lost 5, with 7 bases in between. The CDR3 nucleotides are TGTGCCAGCAGCCCTCAGGGAGATACGCAGTATTTT. Its translation is CASSPQGDTQYF.

This clonotype was recorded a few times. The chain is built from TRBV7-8 and TRBJ2-2, with 16 bases fitting TRBD2. V dropped 5 bases and J dropped 4; count of bases not matched to a gene: 10. Germline V gives CDR1 SGHVS, CDR2 FQNEAQ. The CDR3 is made up of 19 amino acids. The CDR3 spells CASSQLAGLAGGPTGELFF. The CDR3 nucleotides are TGTGCCAGCAGCCAATTAGCGGGACTAGCGGGAGGGCCCACCGGGGAGCTGTTTTTT.

This clonotype has a handful of counts. The chain couples TRBV15 to TRBJ2-1; D unclear. Germline CDR1 is LNHNV and CDR2 is YYDKDF (reference sequence). Trimming cost V 3 bases and J 8 bases, with 5 bases left between them. CDR3 size: 11 residues. CDR3 amino acids: CATSSEDEQFF. Here the CDR3 DNA reads TGTGCCACCAGCAGTGAGGATGAGCAGTTCTTC.

This clonotype occurred a few times. The rearrangement links TRBV29-1 to TRBJ1-5; 9 bases are a match to TRBD1. The CDR3 extends over 13 amino acids. Germline V gene data show CDR1 as SQVTM and CDR2 as ANQGSEA. Germline trimming cut 4 bases from V and 5 bases from J; bases unmatched to any gene: 3. The CDR3, as DNA: TGCAGCGTTGGAGGACAGGGGTATCAGCCCCAGCATTTT. This translates into CSVGGQGYQPQHF.

V is TRBV5-4 and J is TRBJ2-5; the D gene is possibly TRBD2 (6 bases). Trimming stripped 2 bases from V and 5 bases from J, with 10 bases between. This CDR3 has 13 residues. CDR1 and CDR2 from the germline V gene are SGHNT and YYREEE (reference sequence). CDR3: CASSFQRGETQYF. CDR3 sequence (DNA): TGTGCCAGCAGCTTTCAACGGGGGGAGACCCAGTACTTC.

This clonotype was observed a handful of times. This chain joins TRBV28 and TRBJ2-3, with 10 bases lining up with TRBD2. The CDR3 spans 14 residues. Germline V gives CDR1 MDHEN, CDR2 SYDVKM. The junction had 0 bases not matched to a gene; V was cut back by 5 bases and J by 1 base. CDR3 region: CASSLAGGTDTQYF. The CDR3 DNA is TGTGCCAGCAGTCTAGCGGGAGGCACAGATACGCAGTATTTT.

The V and J genes are TRBV2 and TRBJ1-4; tentatively, D is TRBD1 (5 bases). Per germline, CDR1 SNHLY and CDR2 FYNNEI. This CDR3 comprises 15 residues. Trimming stripped 6 bases from V and 3 bases from J, with 14 bases between. CDR3 in DNA: TGTGCCAGCAGGGAGACAGCCTTTGCTAATGAAAAACTGTTTTTT. It codes for CASRETAFANEKLFF.

This chain connects TRBV5-1 to TRBJ2-4; 7 nucleotides match TRBD1. Looked up from germline, CDR1 is SGHRS and CDR2 is YFSETQ. This CDR3 is built from 15 residues. V lost 4 bases to trimming and J lost 5 bases; unmatched junction nucleotides: 9. CDR3: CASSRTGQQENIQYF. In DNA, the CDR3 is TGCGCCAGCAGCCGAACGGGACAGCAAGAAAACATTCAGTACTTC.

This rearrangement joins TRBV29-1 to TRBJ2-7, with TRBD2 matching over 10 bases. The V segment lost 7 bases and the J segment 3 bases; nucleotides outside the gene matches: 3. Per germline, CDR1 SQVTM and CDR2 ANQGSEA. This CDR3 comprises 12 residues. CDR3 DNA: TGCAGCGCCGGGACTAGCGACTACGAGCAGTACTTC. Translation gives CSAGTSDYEQYF.

Many counts were recorded for this clonotype. The rearrangement links TRBV7-9 to TRBJ2-3; no firm D call. The CDR3 length is 12 residues. The V gene lost 7 bases and the J gene lost 5 bases, with 10 bases spanning the gap. Germline assignment: CDR1 SEHNR and CDR2 FQNEAQ (reference sequence). This CDR3 reads CASTRTEDTQYF. CDR3 bases: TGTGCCAGCACCCGAACAGAAGATACGCAGTATTTT.